This entry lists 11 T cell receptor delta chains sequenced from one sample in a study of gamma-delta T cells after stem cell transplantation. TCRdb reanalysed the RT-PCR reads with CATT. The sample includes around 850 delta-chain clones, 1.4% of them seen just once. The specimen was gamma-delta T cells. The receptors originated from a human donor. It is not recorded whose cells these are; they may come from a transplant donor.

This clone was seen more than once but under ten times. It differs at one base from a far larger clone, so likely a read error. Other DNA sequences from this sample encode an identical CDR3 as well. This chain connects TRDV2 to TRDJ3; the match to TRDD3 covers 9 bases. CDR3 length equals 19 residues. Germline values: CDR1 GEAIGNYY, CDR2 EKD. The CDR3 nucleotides read TGTGCCTGTGACACGGTACTGGGGGACTACTCCTGGGACACCAGACAGATGTTTTTC. Amino acid sequence: CACDTVLGDYSWDTRQMFF.

About this clone: The TCRdb protein comes from a much larger clone and disagrees with this DNA's translation at residue 15, likely due to a read error; the protein given here is derived from the DNA. The chain recombines TRDV2 with TRDJ3; TRDD3 matches 7 bases. Germline CDR1 is GEAIGNYY and CDR2 is EKD. This CDR3 contains 18 residues. Here the CDR3 reads CACDLWGTSSWDTRRMFF. The CDR3 region has the DNA TGTGCCTGTGATCTGTGGGGGACCAGCTCCTGGGACACCCGACGGATGTTTTTC.

This clone is deemed large (0.1 to 1%). This specimen includes other DNA sequences encoding the same CDR3. This sequence joins TRDV2 and TRDJ3; TRDD3 aligns across 7 bases. Germline CDR1 is GEAIGNYY and CDR2 is EKD. V was pared by 1 base and J by 0 bases, with 8 bases of the junction left unmatched. The CDR3 length is 19 residues. The CDR3 reads CACDTMGDISSWDTRQMFF. In nucleotides, the CDR3 is TGTGCCTGTGACACAATGGGGGACATTAGCTCCTGGGACACCCGACAGATGTTTTTC.

On this clone: Given a far larger clone just one base away, this is likely a sequencing read error. In the same sample, other DNA sequences code for this CDR3. The chain couples TRDV2 to TRDJ3, with TRDD3 identical over 8 bases. This CDR3 is 19 amino acids long. Germline loops: CDR1 GEAIGNYY, CDR2 EKD. The CDR3 DNA is TGTGCTTGTGACACCCTTGGGGATACTAGCTCCTGGGACACCCGACAGATGTTTTTC. It specifies CACDTLGDTSSWDTRQMFF.

This clone was picked up a small number of times. TCRdb shows a much larger clone's protein in place of this DNA's translation, and the two differ at residue 6, likely through a read error; the protein shown is translated from the DNA. The rearrangement links TRDV1 to TRDJ1; 11 bases match TRDD3. The CDR3 is 22 residues long. V lost 3 bases to trimming and J lost 0 bases; unmatched junction nucleotides: 21. The V gene's germline CDR1 is TSWWSYY and CDR2 QGS. CDR3 coding DNA: TGTGCTCTTGGGGACCTGAACTTCCTACCTGGGGGATACTCCGCCGACACCGATAAACTCATCTTT. Amino acid sequence: CALGDLNFLPGGYSADTDKLIF.

In its sample, this clone ranks as large (0.1 to 1%). Other nucleotide sequences from this sample produce the same CDR3. The chain joins TRDV2 to TRDJ3; 10 nucleotides line up with TRDD3. The J segment lost 0 bases and the V segment lost 2 bases, leaving 9 bases of the junction unmatched. Germline values: CDR1 GEAIGNYY, CDR2 EKD. This CDR3 comprises 20 residues. This CDR3 is CACDIVLGDSYSWDTRQMFF. CDR3 DNA sequence: TGTGCCTGTGACATCGTACTGGGGGATTCCTACTCCTGGGACACCCGACAGATGTTTTTC.

Concerning this clone itself: The TCRdb record carries a much larger clone's protein, which differs from this DNA's translation at residue 3; a read error is the likely cause, and the protein listed here is the DNA translation. This chain connects TRDV2 to TRDJ1, with 8 positions matching TRDD3. CDR3 length: 15 residues. Germline CDR1 reads GEAIGNYY; CDR2 reads EKD. The CDR3 loop reads CASDPLLGDTDKLIF. The CDR3, as DNA: TGTGCCAGTGACCCGCTACTGGGGGACACCGATAAACTCATCTTT.

This clone is termed medium-sized. Given a far larger clone just one base away, this is likely a sequencing read error. The chain links TRDV2 to TRDJ2; the match to TRDD3 covers 7 bases. The germline V gene encodes CDR1 GEAIGNYY and CDR2 EKD. The CDR3 runs to 18 residues. The ends lost 1 base at V and 0 bases at J; junction bases unmatched: 10. CDR3 DNA: TGTGCCTGTGACACTCTGGGGGCCGCCCCCTCTTTGACAGCACAACTCTTCTTT. It specifies CACDTLGAAPSLTAQLFF.

By sample share, this clone is large (0.1 to 1%). Other DNA sequences within the sample encode an identical CDR3. The chain uses TRDV2 and TRDJ3, with D possibly TRDD3 on 5 matching bases. V gave up 0 bases and J gave up 3 bases, with 14 bases separating them. The germline gives CDR1 GEAIGNYY, CDR2 EKD. This CDR3 is 18 amino acids long. The CDR3 reads CACDTGWGSSWDTRQMFF. The CDR3 DNA reads as TGTGCCTGTGACACCGGTTGGGGCTCCAGCTGGGACACCCGACAGATGTTTTTC.

In this sample, this clone turned up a few times. The TCRdb protein comes from a much larger clone and disagrees with this DNA's translation at residue 8, likely due to a read error; the protein given here is derived from the DNA. The rearrangement uses TRDV2 and TRDJ1; maybe TRDD3 (6 bases). Germline V CDR1 and CDR2: GEAIGNYY, EKD. The V gene lost 1 base and the J gene lost 0 bases, with 20 bases spanning the gap. The CDR3 extends over 18 amino acids. The CDR3 region is CACDTIARGSPYTDKLIF. DNA of the CDR3: TGTGCCTGTGACACGATCGCTAGGGGATCCCCGTACACCGATAAACTCATCTTT.

Comment on this clone: The protein TCRdb gives is from a much larger clone and does not agree with this DNA's translation at residue 13, likely a read error; the protein shown here comes from the DNA. The CDR3, as DNA: TGTGCCTGTGACCTACTGGGGGATACGCGGGGGAGGACAACCGATAAACTCATCTTT. It specifies CACDLLGDTRGRTTDKLIF. The V and J genes are TRDV2 and TRDJ1; 13 positions match TRDD3. CDR3 size: 19 residues. Germline-derived CDR1 and CDR2 are GEAIGNYY and EKD. V trimming: 3 bases; J trimming: 2 bases; junction bases outside the gene matches: 14.